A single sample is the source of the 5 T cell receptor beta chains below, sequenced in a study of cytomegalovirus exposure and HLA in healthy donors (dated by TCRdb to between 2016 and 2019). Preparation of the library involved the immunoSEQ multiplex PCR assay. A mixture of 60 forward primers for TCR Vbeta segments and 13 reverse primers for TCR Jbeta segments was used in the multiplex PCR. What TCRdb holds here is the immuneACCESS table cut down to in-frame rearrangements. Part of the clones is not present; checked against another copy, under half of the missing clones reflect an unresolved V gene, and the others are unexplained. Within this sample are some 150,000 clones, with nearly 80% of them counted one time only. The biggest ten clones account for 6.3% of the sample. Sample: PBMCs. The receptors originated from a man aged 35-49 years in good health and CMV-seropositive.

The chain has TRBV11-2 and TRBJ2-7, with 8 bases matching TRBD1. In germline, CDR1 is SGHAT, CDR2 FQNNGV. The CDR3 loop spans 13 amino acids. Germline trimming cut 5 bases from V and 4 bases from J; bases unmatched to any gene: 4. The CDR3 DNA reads TGTGCCAGCAGCCCGGGACAGGTGTACGAGCAGTACTTC. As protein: CASSPGQVYEQYF.

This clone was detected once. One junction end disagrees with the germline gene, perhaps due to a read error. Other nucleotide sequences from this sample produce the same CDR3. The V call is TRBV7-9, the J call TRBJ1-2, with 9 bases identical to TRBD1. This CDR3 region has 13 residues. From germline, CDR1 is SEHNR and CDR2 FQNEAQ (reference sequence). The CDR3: CASSLGTGTGYTF. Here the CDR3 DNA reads TGTGCCAGCAGCTTGGGGACAGGGACAGGCTATACCTTC. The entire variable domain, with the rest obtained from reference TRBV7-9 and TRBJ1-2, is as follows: DTGVSQNPRHKITKRGQNVTFRCDPISEHNRLYWYRQTLGQGPEFLTYFQNEAQLEKSRLLSDRFSAERPKGSFSTLEIQRTEQGDSAMYLCASSLGTGTGYTFGSGTRLTVV.

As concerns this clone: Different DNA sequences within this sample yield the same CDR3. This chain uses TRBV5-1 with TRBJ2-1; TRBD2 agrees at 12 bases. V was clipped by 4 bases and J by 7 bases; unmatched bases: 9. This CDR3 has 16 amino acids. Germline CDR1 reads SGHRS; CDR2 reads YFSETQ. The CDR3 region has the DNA TGCGCCAGCAGCGTACCCGGACTAGCGGGAAATAATGAGCAGTTCTTC. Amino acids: CASSVPGLAGNNEQFF. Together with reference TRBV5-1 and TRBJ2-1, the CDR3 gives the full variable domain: KAGVTQTPRYLIKTRGQQVTLSCSPISGHRSVSWYQQTPGQGLQFLFEYFSETQRNKGNFPGRFSGRQFSNSRSEMNVSTLELGDSALYLCASSVPGLAGNNEQFFGPGTRLTVL.

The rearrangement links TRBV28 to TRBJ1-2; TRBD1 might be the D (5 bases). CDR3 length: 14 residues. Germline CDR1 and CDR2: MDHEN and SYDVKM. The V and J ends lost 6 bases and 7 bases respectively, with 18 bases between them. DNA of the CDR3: TGTGCCAGCAGCCTACAGGTGCCTGAGGTTGGCTACACCTTC. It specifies CASSLQVPEVGYTF.

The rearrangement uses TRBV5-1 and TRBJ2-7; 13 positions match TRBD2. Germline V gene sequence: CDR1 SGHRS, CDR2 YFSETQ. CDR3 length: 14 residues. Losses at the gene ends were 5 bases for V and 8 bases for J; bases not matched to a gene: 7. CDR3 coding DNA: TGCGCCAGCAGTATCGGGACTAGCGGGACCCAGCAGTACTTC. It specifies CASSIGTSGTQQYF.